These 5 T cell receptor beta chains were all obtained from the same sample, sequenced in a study of T cell clones after liver transplantation. Clones were read by immunoSEQ multiplex PCR, and TCRdb kept only the in-frame ones, dropping some. Of under 60,000 clones in the sample, roughly three quarters were seen once. Sequences were derived from CD4+ T cells from blood, sampled at the 22-month timepoint. The source of these receptors is a human patient who received a liver transplant. Some T cells may be supplied by the graft donor.

This sequence joins TRBV7-2 and TRBJ1-2; D not certain. The ends were cut back, 1 base at V and 4 bases at J, with 7 bases in the middle. CDR3 length: 13 amino acids. Germline lookup yields CDR1 SGHTA and CDR2 FQGNSA. The chain's CDR3 is CASSLDSLYGYTF. The CDR3 nucleotides are TGTGCCAGCAGCTTAGACTCTCTCTATGGCTACACCTTC.

This clone was counted only a few times. The chain recombines TRBV7-8 with TRBJ1-1; D remains unclear. The CDR3 is 14 residues long. V shed 7 bases and J shed 1 base, with 13 bases lying between them. Germline lookup yields CDR1 SGHVS and CDR2 FQNEAQ. The CDR3 reads CASIPSEGNTEAFF. The DNA of the CDR3 is TGTGCCAGCATCCCCAGTGAGGGGAACACTGAAGCTTTCTTT.

This chain uses TRBV10-1 with TRBJ2-2; D is unresolved. The CDR3 sequence is 16 residues long. The V end was cut by 5 bases, the J end by 0 bases, with 13 bases between. Germline CDR1 WNHNN, CDR2 SYGVQD (reference sequence). CDR3 DNA sequence: TGCGCCAGCAGTACTTCCCAGGTCGCGAACACCGGGGAGCTGTTTTTT. Protein: CASSTSQVANTGELFF.

J is TRBJ1-2 and V is TRBV4-2; perhaps TRBD1 as D (5 bases). This CDR3 is 16 amino acids long. Germline V gene sequence: CDR1 LGHNA, CDR2 YNFKEQ. The V end was cut by 4 bases, the J end by 0 bases, with 15 bases between. In nucleotides, the CDR3 is TGTGCCAGCAGCCCGGGGACCCAAGGGACTAACTATGGCTACACCTTC. Its protein product is CASSPGTQGTNYGYTF.

This chain joins TRBV7-2 and TRBJ2-7; no definite D call. Germline V gene data show CDR1 as SGHTA and CDR2 as FQGNSA. The CDR3 loop spans 14 amino acids. Trimming stripped 5 bases from V and 5 bases from J, with 16 bases between. The CDR3 region is CASSPGNFPHEQYF. CDR3 bases: TGTGCCAGCAGCCCCGGAAACTTTCCACACGAGCAGTACTTC.